These T cell receptor beta chains were read from a single sample in a study of shared clonotypes between healthy human individuals. TCRdb's copy holds only in-frame clones and misses some; the assay was immunoSEQ multiplex PCR. The repertoire holds about 2 million clones, about 95% seen once, with 0.1% to 0.15% in the top ten. The specimen sequenced was naive CD4+ T cells sorted from blood. Receptor source: a man aged 18 to 29 in good health. Each CDR3 is given with its conserved first and last residue. Clone sizes are given selectively: once, few, many, or a class where the clone is expanded.

>TRBV18|.|14
CASSPSEHTDTQYF
>TRBV4-3|.|16
CASSQTSGRGTDTQYF
>TRBV10-2|.|12
CASREQGLGAFF
>TRBV6-5|once|15
CASRSEGASYNEQFF
>TRBV23-1|once|16
CASSQSMRCGLCEQYF
>TRBV5-4|.|16
CASRYAGTSYNSPLHF
>TRBV10-3|few|15
CAISPGQGYTGELFF
>TRBV13|.|15
CASSPRRQKRNTIYF
>TRBV5-1|.|14
CASSPTWMNTEAFF
>TRBV5-1|.|20
CASSYRRQEAGGPPAGELFF
>TRBV29-1|.|13
CSVVRTGINEQYF
>TRBV6-5|.|16
CASSYSFGEGASEAFF
>TRBV5-1|.|16
CASSQPQGNLNTEAFF
>TRBV5-1|.|18
CASSWGRDRGYSNQPQHF
>TRBV7-2|.|15
CASSSADRGNEKLFF
>TRBV4-1|.|17
CASSQVTGQVAGNTIYF
>TRBV10-3|.|14
CAIRGIGSTGELFF
>TRBV18|.|15
CASSPPGDRAREQYF
>TRBV6-6|.|13
CASGGAATDTQYF
>TRBV6-5|.|15
CASKMSGAKSYEQYF
>TRBV6-6|.|14
CASSWGQGSYGYTF
>TRBV27|.|17
CASSLLTGGAGSYGYTF
>TRBV7-9|.|16
CASSLDWTSVGNTIYF
>TRBV4-2|once|14
CASSQDRGNEKLFF